This T cell receptor (beta chain) came from a study of OX40 agonist ivuxolimab in advanced cancers. Background for the entire study: The costimulatory receptor OX40 (CD134) was targeted by ivuxolimab, a fully human IgG2 agonistic monoclonal antibody. Peripheral TCRbeta sequencing aimed to test whether ivuxolimab altered TCR sequence diversity and caused clonal T-cell expansion. Partial responses occurred in three dose-escalation patients, of whom one had hepatocellular carcinoma and two had cutaneous melanoma. The paper reports the monotherapy dose-escalation portion (N ≈ 50 patients) of the phase I ivuxolimab trial. Among the 50 to 55 dose-escalation patients, some 19 had hepatocellular carcinoma, about 15 melanoma, 9 renal cell carcinoma and 9 head and neck cancer. Patients were allowed to have had prior anti-PD-1, anti-PD-L1 or anti-CTLA-4 therapy, and approximately 43% of the dose-escalation patients had previously received checkpoint inhibitors. Intravenous ivuxolimab was administered to patients every 2 weeks at six dose levels: 0.01, 0.1, 0.3, 1.5, 3 and 10 mg/kg. A male proportion of around 81% and a mean age of around 60 years, ranging from roughly 23 to 90, were recorded for the dose-escalation cohort.

This clone was recorded once. The clone's antigen remains unknown. The record has no base qualities; no much larger clone is one base away. The trial excluded patients who had a history of autoimmune disease or who were on systemic immunosuppression. In every dose cohort, peripheral blood was drawn for TCR sequencing at baseline, cycle 4 day 1, and cycle 7 day 1. The samples were taken from a phase I, first-in-human, multicenter, open-label dose-escalation trial of ivuxolimab. Adults with locally advanced or metastatic melanoma, renal cell, hepatocellular, or head and neck squamous cell carcinoma were enrolled in the trial. Before TCR sequencing, CD4+ T cells and CD8+ T cells were sorted from peripheral blood as separate populations. The study at large found these results: The antigen specificity of the clonally expanded peripheral T cells was not determined. After ivuxolimab, expanded clones were on average more numerous among CD8+ T cells than among CD4+ T cells. Low levels of normalized T-cell clonal expansion were also seen in some patients who did not respond. Partial responders in the 0.1-3.0 mg/kg groups had among the lowest normalized peripheral clonal expansion, especially among CD8+ T cells. At doses of 0.1 to 3.0 mg/kg, clonal expansion of both CD4+ and CD8+ T cells in blood was seen between baseline and week 6.

To sequence the TCRbeta CDR3 region, genomic DNA was isolated from the sorted cells. TCRbeta CDR3 regions were sequenced using the immunoSEQ Assay. TCRdb mirrors the immuneACCESS table, restricted to in-frame sequences. Some clones are absent from its copies; in checked studies, under half trace to an unresolved V gene, and the reason for the others is unknown. The sample includes about 94,000 clones, with roughly 84% observed a single time. The ten largest clones add up to approximately 0.3% of the sample. CDR1 and CDR2, looked up from the germline V gene (reference sequence), are SGHNT and YYREEE. The CDR3 holds 16 amino acids from the cysteine to the phenylalanine. Only the CDR3 part of the read is kept: 48 bases, read in frame from the first base. Clipping removes 3 bases from V and 0 bases from J, with 6 as the unmatched junction base count.

The TCR was taken from an adult with an advanced solid tumor such as melanoma, head and neck, liver or kidney cancer. Source: CD4+ or CD8+ T cells sorted from blood, taken in a trial of the OX40 agonist ivuxolimab. The sequence links TRBV5-4 to TRBJ1-3; 7 bases in between match TRBD1. Here is the DNA: TGTGCCAGCAGCTCTGGGGGGGACAGCTCTGGAAACACCATATATTTT. Its translation reads: CASSSGGDSSGNTIYF.